This T cell receptor (beta chain) was captured by sequencing in a study of PD-1 blockade in classical Hodgkin lymphoma. Study conclusions and caveats: After ASCT, patients who started nivolumab under 1 year later were excluded. Complete responders had baseline diversity similar to newly diagnosed patients. While CD8+ TCR diversity did not rise significantly by C4D1, CD4+ TCR diversity did.

This sample's time point: cycle 4 day 1 (C4D1), after 6 weeks of nivolumab. Relapse after autologous stem cell transplantation occurred in every patient, and brentuximab vedotin exposure varied. Data came from immunoSEQ multiplex PCR; TCRdb stores just in-frame clones and leaves some out. The data contain around 30,000 clones, about four fifths of them seen just once; the ten biggest clones take up 15% to 20%. A note on this clone: What it binds is unknown.

The clonotype comes from a human donor with classical Hodgkin lymphoma. The sequencing used peripheral blood mononuclear cells (PBMCs), collected before the fourth cycle of nivolumab.

The CDR3 loop is CASITWDYGYTF. The CDR3 nucleotides are TGTGCCAGCATTACATGGGACTATGGCTACACCTTC. This sequence joins TRBV28 and TRBJ1-2; D unclear. V lost 7 bases to trimming and J lost 3 bases, with 9 bases between them. Germline V gene sequence: CDR1 MDHEN, CDR2 SYDVKM. The CDR3 contains 12 residues.